Listed here are 26 T cell receptor beta chains from one sample, sequenced in a study of blood T cell repertoires in COVID-19. Repertoires were generated with immunoSEQ multiplex PCR, while TCRdb's copy carries only in-frame clones and drops some. The table includes 49,000 or so clones, 87% detected once. The sequenced sample was peripheral blood. These TCRs come from a man in his forties or fifties with active COVID-19.

This chain links TRBV5-6 with TRBJ1-6; D gene ambiguous. This CDR3 contains 13 residues. CDR1 SGHDT and CDR2 YYEEEE come from the germline V gene. Trimming shortened V by 5 bases and J by 7 bases, and 10 bases separated the two germline ends. The CDR3 nucleotides read TGTGCCAGCAGTTGGAGGCCCAATTCACCCCTCCACTTT. It translates to CASSWRPNSPLHF.

The chain is built from TRBV2 and TRBJ2-3, with D perhaps matching TRBD2 (5 bases). V was pared by 2 bases and J by 2 bases, with 14 bases between. Germline V gene lookup returns CDR1 SNHLY and CDR2 FYNNEI. The CDR3 has 16 amino acids. The CDR3 protein is CASSELRAGHTDTQYF. CDR3 in DNA: TGTGCCAGCAGTGAATTACGGGCGGGCCACACAGATACGCAGTATTTT.

The chain has TRBV5-1 and TRBJ2-5; TRBD2 might be the D (5 bases). V shed 0 bases and J shed 3 bases, with 9 bases lying between them. This CDR3 spans 14 amino acids. The germline V gene has CDR1 SGHRS and CDR2 YFSETQ. In nucleotides, the CDR3 is TGCGCCAGCAGCTTGGGAGGGTCTGAAGAGACCCAGTACTTC. Translating it yields CASSLGGSEETQYF.

The chain recombines TRBV19 with TRBJ2-1; D not resolved. Germline-derived CDR1 and CDR2 are LNHDA and SQIVND (reference sequence). This CDR3 region has 13 residues. V lost 6 bases, J lost 7 bases, and 13 bases lay in between. CDR3 sequence (DNA): TGTGCCAGTAGCACCTGGAGCGAGAATGAGCAGTTCTTC. Its translation: CASSTWSENEQFF.

The chain uses TRBV10-3 and TRBJ1-5; D possibly corresponds to TRBD1 (6 bases). CDR1 is ENHRY, CDR2 SYGVKD, per germline. The V end lost 5 bases, the J end lost 4 bases, and 18 bases lay between the germline ends. There are 16 residues in the CDR3. The CDR3 sequence is CAISRGGGQENQPQHF. Here the CDR3 DNA reads TGTGCCATCAGTCGCGGGGGGGGACAAGAGAATCAGCCCCAGCATTTT.

This clone qualifies as medium-sized. The gene calls are TRBV6-5 and TRBJ2-6, with D perhaps matching TRBD1 (5 bases). With 8 bases removed from V and 2 bases from J, the gap between germline ends came to 10 bases. In germline, CDR1 is MNHEY, CDR2 SVGAGI. The length of the CDR3 is 14 residues. This CDR3 reads CASSTVPGANVLTF. The CDR3 bases are TGTGCCAGCTCGACAGTCCCTGGGGCCAACGTCCTGACTTTC.

The CDR3, as DNA: TGTGCCAGCAGCTTAGGGGGCGTCTATGGCTACACCTTC. Translated, it gives CASSLGGVYGYTF. V usage is TRBV7-9 and J usage is TRBJ1-2; D is possibly TRBD1 (5 bases). The ends were cut back, 1 base at V and 4 bases at J, with 7 bases in the middle. The CDR3 extends over 13 amino acids. Germline V gene data show CDR1 as SEHNR and CDR2 as FQNEAQ (reference sequence).

This chain connects TRBV12-5 to TRBJ2-3, with a possible D match to TRBD2 (6 bases). V lost 7 bases to trimming and J lost 0 bases, with 11 bases between them. This CDR3 is built from 14 residues. Per germline, CDR1 LGHNT and CDR2 FRNRAP. The CDR3 protein is CASARSGSTDTQYF. In DNA, the CDR3 is TGTGCTAGTGCCCGGAGCGGGAGCACAGATACGCAGTATTTT. The entire variable domain, with the rest obtained from reference TRBV12-5 and TRBJ2-3, is as follows: DARVTQTPRHKVTEMGQEVTMRCQPILGHNTVFWYRQTMMQGLELLAYFRNRAPLDDSGMPKDRFSAEMPDATLATLKIQPSEPRDSAVYFCASARSGSTDTQYFGPGTRLTVL.

The chain couples TRBV5-5 to TRBJ2-3, with a tentative D call TRBD2 (5 bases). V lost 2 bases and J lost 5, with 6 bases in between. CDR1 and CDR2 (germline): SGHKS, YYEKEE (reference sequence). The length of the CDR3 is 12 residues. CDR3: CASSFGIDTQYF. The CDR3 DNA is TGTGCCAGCAGCTTCGGGATAGATACGCAGTATTTT.

This sequence joins TRBV4-2 and TRBJ2-1, with 11 bases fitting TRBD2. Trimming removed 4 bases from V and 6 bases from J; junction bases left unmatched: 11. The CDR3 length is 17 residues. Looked up from germline, CDR1 is LGHNA and CDR2 is YNFKEQ. In DNA, the CDR3 is TGTGCCAGCAGCCCGGGACTAGCGGACCGCACACCCAATGAGCAGTTCTTC. As protein: CASSPGLADRTPNEQFF.

The rearrangement uses TRBV28 and TRBJ2-1, with D perhaps matching TRBD1 (5 bases). This CDR3 comprises 14 residues. The germline V and J ends were trimmed by 8 bases and 4 bases, with 15 bases remaining between them. Germline V CDR1 and CDR2: MDHEN, SYDVKM. The CDR3 coding sequence is TGTGCCAGCCTTCCCGGTCAGGGATACAATGAGCAGTTCTTC. Protein product: CASLPGQGYNEQFF. The full variable domain, with the rest looked up from reference TRBV28 and TRBJ2-1, is DVKVTQSSRYLVKRTGEKVFLECVQDMDHENMFWYRQDPGLGLRLIYFSYDVKMKEKGDIPEGYSVSREKKERFSLILESASTNQTSMYLCASLPGQGYNEQFFGPGTRLTVL.

This clone was detected once. V and J are TRBV10-1 and TRBJ2-5, with D perhaps matching TRBD2 (5 bases). Per germline, CDR1 WNHNN and CDR2 SYGVQD (reference sequence). CDR3 length equals 15 residues. V dropped 2 bases and J dropped 1 base, with 11 bases sitting between them. In DNA, the CDR3 is TGCGCCAGCAGTGAGGGATTTGGAGGCCAAGAGACCCAGTACTTC. It yields the protein CASSEGFGGQETQYF.

The chain links TRBV30 to TRBJ2-7; TRBD1 agrees at 8 bases. CDR3 length: 12 residues. From germline, CDR1 is GTSNPN and CDR2 SVGIG (reference sequence). Germline trimming cut 2 bases from V and 5 bases from J; bases unmatched to any gene: 2. The CDR3 sequence: CAWSRTGNEQYF. The CDR3 region has the DNA TGTGCCTGGAGTAGGACAGGGAACGAGCAGTACTTC.

This clone appeared once. The J gene is TRBJ2-1, the V gene TRBV5-1; D is unresolved. The CDR3 contains 13 residues. Trimming removed 6 bases from V and 4 bases from J, with 11 bases in between. The germline V gene has CDR1 SGHRS and CDR2 YFSETQ. CDR3 protein: CASTDSSYNEQFF. The CDR3 DNA reads TGCGCCAGCACCGATAGCTCGTACAATGAGCAGTTCTTC. Full variable domain (missing parts from reference TRBV5-1 and TRBJ2-1): KAGVTQTPRYLIKTRGQQVTLSCSPISGHRSVSWYQQTPGQGLQFLFEYFSETQRNKGNFPGRFSGRQFSNSRSEMNVSTLELGDSALYLCASTDSSYNEQFFGPGTRLTVL.

The gene calls are TRBV4-1 and TRBJ1-1; 7 bases agree with TRBD1. The CDR3 consists of 13 residues. After removal of 6 bases from V and 5 bases from J, the junction contained 6 bases not matched to a gene. The germline V gene encodes CDR1 MGHRA and CDR2 YSYEKL. CDR3 nucleotides: TGCGCCAGCAGTCGCGACAGGGAGACTGAAGCTTTCTTT. Its protein is CASSRDRETEAFF.

The rearrangement uses TRBV27 and TRBJ1-4; D gene unclear. This CDR3 has 14 amino acids. Trimming cost V 6 bases and J 0 bases, with 8 bases left between them. Looked up from germline, CDR1 is MNHEY and CDR2 is SMNVEV (reference sequence). CDR3 in amino acids: CASSTETTNEKLFF. As DNA, the CDR3 is TGTGCCAGCAGCACCGAGACAACTAATGAAAAACTGTTTTTT.

In its sample, this clone was seen a few times. This sequence joins TRBV11-2 and TRBJ2-5, with 11 bases identical to TRBD1. V gave up 0 bases and J gave up 4 bases; unmatched junction bases: 4. The CDR3 sequence is 16 residues long. The V gene's germline CDR1 is SGHAT and CDR2 FQNNGV. CDR3 protein: CASSLELGQGGETQYF. In DNA form, the CDR3 reads TGTGCCAGCAGCTTAGAATTGGGACAGGGGGGAGAGACCCAGTACTTC.

The V gene is TRBV19, the J gene TRBJ2-7; 8 positions agree with TRBD1. Germline-derived CDR1 and CDR2 are LNHDA and SQIVND (reference sequence). After removal of 4 bases from V and 3 bases from J, the junction contained 2 bases not matched to a gene. The length of the CDR3 is 13 residues. The CDR3 DNA follows: TGTGCCAGTAGTACGACAGGGGTCTACGAGCAGTACTTC. Protein: CASSTTGVYEQYF.

This chain uses TRBV2 with TRBJ1-1, with 7 nucleotides matching TRBD1. The CDR3 totals 19 residues. V gave up 2 bases and J gave up 0 bases; unmatched junction bases: 15. CDR1 and CDR2 (germline): SNHLY, FYNNEI. The CDR3 spells CASSELGDRVATMNTEAFF. The CDR3 DNA sequence: TGTGCCAGCAGTGAATTGGGCGACAGGGTGGCAACTATGAACACTGAAGCTTTCTTT.

The V and J genes are TRBV6-1 and TRBJ1-2, with 7 nucleotides matching TRBD1. Germline V gene sequence: CDR1 MNHNS, CDR2 SASEGT. The CDR3 is 16 amino acids. J was trimmed by 4 bases and V by 4 bases; bases with no gene match: 12. CDR3 nucleotides: TGTGCCAGCAGTGTAACTAGGGACAGACGATCCTATGGCTACACCTTC. Protein sequence: CASSVTRDRRSYGYTF.

This chain uses TRBV7-2 with TRBJ2-7; the match to TRBD2 covers 7 bases. The germline gives CDR1 SGHTA, CDR2 FQGNSA. The trim removed 0 bases at V and 0 bases at J, leaving 2 bases unmatched. The CDR3 contains 15 residues. CDR3 amino acids: CASSLAASGSYEQYF. For the CDR3, the DNA is TGTGCCAGCAGCTTAGCGGCTAGCGGCTCCTACGAGCAGTACTTC.

The J gene is TRBJ1-5, the V gene TRBV9; 9 bases are a match to TRBD1. The CDR3 runs to 14 residues. The trim removed 4 bases at V and 7 bases at J, leaving 6 bases unmatched. Germline V lookup: CDR1 SGDLS, CDR2 YYNGEE. DNA of the CDR3: TGTGCCAGCAGCTTCGGGGACAGGGCCCAGCCCCAGCATTTT. Its protein is CASSFGDRAQPQHF.

The rearrangement joins TRBV7-2 to TRBJ2-3; D is possibly TRBD2 (5 bases). Germline values: CDR1 SGHTA, CDR2 FQGNSA. Trimming shortened V by 2 bases and J by 0 bases, and 15 bases separated the two germline ends. The CDR3 runs 17 residues. CDR3 loop: CASSLPASGESTDTQYF. The CDR3 region has the DNA TGTGCCAGCAGCTTACCTGCAAGCGGAGAAAGCACAGATACGCAGTATTTT.

The chain links TRBV28 to TRBJ1-1, with D perhaps TRBD1 (5 bases). V dropped 7 bases and J dropped 0 bases, with 9 bases sitting between them. CDR1 MDHEN and CDR2 SYDVKM come from the germline V gene. This CDR3 is 13 amino acids long. Here the CDR3 reads CASIDSLNTEAFF. The CDR3 coding sequence is TGTGCCAGCATTGACAGCCTGAACACTGAAGCTTTCTTT. Looking up the rest from reference TRBV28 and TRBJ1-1 gives the full variable domain: DVKVTQSSRYLVKRTGEKVFLECVQDMDHENMFWYRQDPGLGLRLIYFSYDVKMKEKGDIPEGYSVSREKKERFSLILESASTNQTSMYLCASIDSLNTEAFFGQGTRLTVV.

This clone was counted only a few times. V and J are TRBV21-1 and TRBJ2-7; TRBD1, as called in the table, went unchecked against the DNA. TRBV21-1 is designated a pseudogene. The CDR3 is 17 residues long. CDR3 protein: CASSKGVSGDRVYEQYF. The CDR3, as DNA: TGTGCCAGCAGCAAAGGGGTTAGCGGGGACAGGGTCTACGAGCAGTACTTC.

The chain carries TRBV12-3 or TRBV12-4 and TRBJ2-5, with D tentatively TRBD2 (6 bases). V was pared by 10 bases and J by 7 bases, with 10 bases between. This CDR3 has 10 amino acids. The CDR3 spells CATRRGTQYF. In DNA, the CDR3 is TGTGCCACTCGGCGGGGGACCCAGTACTTC.